This T cell receptor (beta chain) was identified in a study of CD8 T cells in ankylosing spondylitis. Each CDR3 protein gets one entry after TCRdb re-called the 5' RACE reads with MiXCR. The sample yields 200,000 to 300,000 distinct CDR3 sequences, 7.5% to 9% seen once. Regarding the study as a whole: Disease-linked clones were CD8+ and relatively rare in peripheral blood. Reported data indicate significant enrichment of disease-linked clones within matched ankylosing spondylitis synovial fluid.

The V and J ends lost 4 bases and 4 bases respectively, with 15 bases between them. The CDR3 sequence is 15 residues long. Germline CDR1 reads SGHTA; CDR2 reads FQGNSA. This clonotype was seen ten or more times. No antigen is known for it. Sequenced input: blood, either unsorted or a sorted T cell fraction (not recorded which). This chain connects TRBV7-2 to TRBJ2-3; D is undetermined. The clonotype originates from a male donor with ankylosing spondylitis or in good health (not recorded which). CDR3 DNA sequence: TGTGCCAGCAGCTCGTCCGGTGTGGCGGCAGATACGCAGTATTTT. It translates to CASSSSGVAADTQYF.